This TCR beta chain was sequenced during a study of T cells in Graves' hyperthyroidism and ophthalmopathy (dated by TCRdb to the late 2010s). In terms of the full investigation: Peripheral blood samples were taken at initial diagnosis, before any treatment was given. A discovery cohort of roughly 100 patients, approximately 45 with Graves' ophthalmopathy and 55 to 60 with stable Graves' hyperthyroidism, was used to find distinguishing TCR V-J signatures. Prospective prediction of ophthalmopathy was tested in an independent validation cohort of fewer than 20 hyperthyroidism patients and 17 patients who later progressed to ophthalmopathy. For training and testing, the 100 patients in the discovery cohort were randomly divided in a 7:3 ratio. In about 6 Graves' hyperthyroidism patients, the study also compared T-cell repertoires from thyroid tissue with T-cell repertoires from blood. Following sampling, methimazole starting at 30 mg daily was given to hyperthyroidism patients, and high-dose intravenous methylprednisolone was given to ophthalmopathy patients. The paper describes TCR Vbeta CDR3 sequencing of around 130 peripheral blood samples, made up of some 40 ophthalmopathy patients, some 76 hyperthyroidism patients and 17 progressor patients. General conclusions and limits of the study: Sample size was not statistically predetermined, and investigators were not blinded to group allocation. A model built on a 13 V-J signature distinguished ophthalmopathy from stable hyperthyroidism, reaching around 87% sensitivity and about 81% specificity in cross-validation and 80%/75% in testing. In validation, the model predicted progression to ophthalmopathy with over 65% sensitivity and over 72% specificity, a median of 6.5 months before onset. Most expanded thyroid clonotypes (frequency above 0.001) were also detected in blood, suggesting blood repertoires may reflect thyroid immune responses.

Amplification of TCR beta CDR3 regions was carried out from RNA transcripts. For the first round of RT-PCR on the TCR CDR3, the HTBI primer set was used together with the Qiagen OneStep RT-PCR kit. A second multiplex PCR round built the libraries, followed by size selection and purification. Libraries were sequenced paired-end with 100 bp reads on an Illumina HiSeq2000. The paper's processing steps were these. Raw data were processed with SOAPnuke, discarding reads with adapters, uncalled bases, mean Phred below 15, or no exact constant-primer or identifier match. High-quality paired reads were merged using COPE v1.2.5, and each unique nucleotide sequence was defined as a clonotype. Clonotypes were aligned to IMGT TRBV, TRBD and TRBJ reference segments using MiTCR v1.1. Analysis was restricted to V-J combinations with a frequency above 0.0001, which covered 99.2% of repertoires. A TCS score was defined as the ratio between F50 (clonal expansion) and ExV (chaos), using BLOSUM62-based TCRdist between CDR3 peptides within each V-J. Welch's t-statistics and random forest reduced fewer than 550 V-J features to roughly 13, which were used in a naive Bayes classifier (R e1071). Starting from the raw public reads, TCRdb applied fastp trimming at Q25, assembled clones with MiXCR and retained in-frame beta chains. Under each unique CDR3 protein, matching rows form one entry showing the most common genes and DNA. None of the V and J calls come from the authors' own analysis; TCRdb made them. The sample table holds hundreds of thousands of distinct CDR3 sequences, of which over 15% were seen once. Clones ranked in the top ten supply around 28% of the sample.

In the ophthalmopathy patients, disease was moderately to severely active, with a Clinical Activity Score of 3 or more, a NOSPECS grade of 4 or more, and a duration of less than 3 months. Patients with uncontrolled infections, other autoimmune diseases, pregnancy or lactation were excluded. Diagnoses were established on the basis of clinical symptoms, serum thyroxine and TRAb, thyroid ultrasound, and orbital computed tomography. PBMCs were separated from over 9 ml of fresh peripheral blood using Ficoll-Paque density gradient centrifugation. Trizol reagent was used to extract total RNA, and RNA quality was then checked on an Agilent 2100 Bioanalyzer. The CDR3 holds 16 amino acids from the cysteine to the phenylalanine. Left in the record is the CDR3 DNA by itself, 48 bases read in frame from the first base. Trimming costs V 1 base and J 0 bases, and their ends lie 10 bases apart. Via the germline V gene (reference sequence), CDR1 is LGHDT and CDR2 YNNKEL.

This clonotype has ten or more counts. It lacks a known antigen. Per-base qualities were not stored, and no clone one base away is much larger. This sequence originates from a woman aged 18-29 years with Graves' ophthalmopathy. Here the chain combines TRBV3-1 and TRBJ2-1; TRBD2 is a possible D gene, resting on 5 matching bases. What was sequenced was blood. The sequence in DNA is TGTGCCAGCAGCCAAGGAGGGCTTAGCTCCTACAATGAGCAGTTCTTC. The resulting protein is CASSQGGLSSYNEQFF.